The 26 T cell receptor beta chains below come from one sample, sequenced in a study of T cell changes during pregnancy in multiple sclerosis (dated by TCRdb to between 2018 and 2021). Preparation of the library involved the immunoSEQ multiplex PCR assay. TCRdb carries this immuneACCESS record with in-frame sequences only. Its versions omit some clonotypes, under half of them owing to an unresolved V gene in the studies checked, with the rest unexplained. The sample profile shows some 36,000 clones; more than 90% of them were found once. The top ten hold around 0.4% of the sample. Here the sequenced sample was CD4+ T cells from peripheral blood mononuclear cells, taken in the second trimester of pregnancy. The origin of the receptors is a female donor with multiple sclerosis, enrolled in a pregnancy study.

The V call is TRBV11-2, the J call TRBJ2-7; 7 nucleotides line up with TRBD2. V was pared by 0 bases and J by 6 bases, with 14 bases of the junction left unmatched. The CDR3 runs to 17 residues. Germline CDR1 and CDR2: SGHAT and FQNNGV. The CDR3 loop is CASSLDLTAGAISEQYF. CDR3 sequence (DNA): TGTGCCAGCAGCTTAGACTTAACGGCGGGAGCTATAAGCGAGCAGTACTTC.

The rearrangement links TRBV6-1 to TRBJ1-2; 7 bases are shared with TRBD1. The CDR3 sequence is 15 residues long. Germline-derived CDR1 and CDR2 are MNHNS and SASEGT. V was pared by 0 bases and J by 4 bases, with 5 bases of the junction left unmatched. DNA of the CDR3: TGTGCCAGCAGTGAAGCGACAGGGATCGGCTATGGCTACACCTTC. As protein: CASSEATGIGYGYTF.

The genes are TRBV2 and TRBJ1-2; no firm D call. Germline V lookup: CDR1 SNHLY, CDR2 FYNNEI. V lost 6 bases, J lost 8 bases, and 7 bases lay in between. CDR3 size: 10 residues. Here the CDR3 reads CASRVEGYTF. CDR3 nucleotides: TGTGCCAGCAGGGTGGAGGGCTACACCTTC.

The V and J genes are TRBV7-2 and TRBJ2-1, with 7 bases identical to TRBD1. The CDR3 sequence is 15 residues long. Germline V CDR1 and CDR2: SGHTA, FQGNSA. J was trimmed by 5 bases and V by 5 bases; bases with no gene match: 9. The CDR3 loop reads CASSPPDRAHNEQFF. CDR3 coding DNA: TGTGCCAGCAGCCCCCCCGACAGGGCCCACAATGAGCAGTTCTTC.

As regards this clone: The sample contains more than one DNA sequence encoding this CDR3. The chain uses TRBV19 and TRBJ2-1; TRBD2 matches at 15 bases. CDR3 length: 18 amino acids. Germline loops: CDR1 LNHDA, CDR2 SQIVND (reference sequence). V gave up 5 bases and J gave up 0 bases; unmatched junction bases: 5. CDR3 amino acids: CASSPGLAGGSSYNEQFF. The CDR3 DNA reads TGTGCCAGTAGTCCGGGACTAGCGGGAGGCTCCTCCTACAATGAGCAGTTCTTC.

This sequence joins TRBV29-1 and TRBJ2-7; 7 positions agree with TRBD1. Germline V gene data show CDR1 as SQVTM and CDR2 as ANQGSEA. V shed 2 bases and J 2 bases; nucleotides not matched to a gene: 6. The CDR3 spans 14 residues. The CDR3 coding sequence is TGCAGCGTTGAAATGACAGGGAGCCCCTACGAGCAGTACTTC. Encoded protein: CSVEMTGSPYEQYF.

V and J are TRBV5-1 and TRBJ2-1, with D possibly TRBD1 on 5 matching bases. The germline gives CDR1 SGHRS, CDR2 YFSETQ. This CDR3 spans 16 amino acids. V lost 4 bases and J lost 1, with 15 bases in between. The CDR3 region is CASSTDSLQSYNEQFF. As DNA, the CDR3 is TGCGCCAGCAGCACCGACAGTTTACAATCCTACAATGAGCAGTTCTTC. The full variable domain, rest sourced from reference TRBV5-1 and TRBJ2-1, is KAGVTQTPRYLIKTRGQQVTLSCSPISGHRSVSWYQQTPGQGLQFLFEYFSETQRNKGNFPGRFSGRQFSNSRSEMNVSTLELGDSALYLCASSTDSLQSYNEQFFGPGTRLTVL.

The CDR3 reads CATSRDASREYF. CDR3 coding DNA: TGTGCCACCAGCAGAGATGCTTCACGGGAGTACTTC. The chain links TRBV15 to TRBJ2-7; D ambiguous. Deletions cut 0 bases from V and 11 bases from J, with 11 bases between. There are 12 residues in the CDR3. Germline V gene data show CDR1 as LNHNV and CDR2 as YYDKDF (reference sequence).

The V and J genes are TRBV19 and TRBJ2-7, with 12 bases fitting TRBD1. With 9 bases clipped from V and 5 bases from J, the junction kept 17 bases outside the gene matches. This CDR3 contains 17 residues. The germline gives CDR1 LNHDA, CDR2 SQIVND (reference sequence). The CDR3 here is CASSPSRVRDRGHEQYF. Written as DNA, the CDR3 is TGTGCCAGCAGTCCGAGCAGGGTCCGGGACAGGGGGCACGAGCAGTACTTC.

The chain couples TRBV18 to TRBJ1-1; 7 bases are a match to TRBD1. The CDR3 totals 15 residues. Germline assignment: CDR1 KGHSH and CDR2 LQKENI. The V and J ends lost 4 bases and 4 bases, in that order; junction bases with no gene match: 9. The CDR3 region is CASSQNQGDGTEAFF. The CDR3 coding sequence is TGTGCCAGCTCACAAAACCAGGGGGACGGCACTGAAGCTTTCTTT.

This chain joins TRBV7-2 and TRBJ1-1; a possible D gene is TRBD1 (6 bases). V was cut by 5 bases and J by 4 bases, with 11 bases left in between. From germline, CDR1 is SGHTA and CDR2 FQGNSA. This CDR3 contains 13 residues. The CDR3 nucleotides are TGTGCCAGCAGCGCAGGGGAAGGCACTGAAGCTTTCTTT. Translation gives CASSAGEGTEAFF. The full variable domain, with the rest looked up from reference TRBV7-2 and TRBJ1-1, is GAGVSQSPSNKVTEKGKDVELRCDPISGHTALYWYRQSLGQGLEFLIYFQGNSAPDKSGLPSDRFSAERTGGSVSTLTIQRTQQEDSAVYLCASSAGEGTEAFFGQGTRLTVV.

V gene TRBV5-1 combines with J gene TRBJ2-7; 9 nucleotides agree with TRBD2. The CDR3 is 14 residues long. Germline CDR1 SGHRS, CDR2 YFSETQ. V lost 3 bases to trimming and J lost 6 bases; unmatched junction nucleotides: 7. The CDR3 nucleotides are TGCGCCAGCAGCTCAGGGACTAGCAGATCCGAGCAGTACTTC. Encoded protein: CASSSGTSRSEQYF.

V usage is TRBV10-3 and J usage is TRBJ1-5; D gene ambiguous. Germline values: CDR1 ENHRY, CDR2 SYGVKD. The CDR3 contains 15 residues. With 3 bases removed from V and 3 bases from J, the gap between germline ends came to 12 bases. CDR3 sequence (DNA): TGTGCCATCAGTGAAGGAGGGATACTCAATCAGCCCCAGCATTTT. This codes for CAISEGGILNQPQHF.

This clone was observed once. The chain combines TRBV2 with TRBJ1-4, with D perhaps TRBD1 (5 bases). The CDR3 length is 14 residues. The germline V gene has CDR1 SNHLY and CDR2 FYNNEI. Trimming stripped 6 bases from V and 8 bases from J, with 16 bases between. CDR3 DNA sequence: TGTGCCAGCAGGGTGGGGGGGGTCCCAGAAAAACTGTTTTTT. Its translation is CASRVGGVPEKLFF.

The V gene is TRBV18, the J gene TRBJ1-2, with D maybe TRBD1 (5 bases). The CDR3 is made up of 14 amino acids. V was pared by 3 bases and J by 6 bases, with 14 bases between. The V gene's germline CDR1 is KGHSH and CDR2 LQKENI. CDR3 loop: CASSPENGGNGYTF. The CDR3 DNA is TGTGCCAGCTCACCGGAGAACGGGGGGAATGGCTACACCTTC. The variable domain in full, with the rest retrieved from reference TRBV18 and TRBJ1-2, is NAGVMQNPRHLVRRRGQEARLRCSPMKGHSHVYWYRQLPEEGLKFMVYLQKENIIDESGMPKERFSAEFPKEGPSILRIQQVVRGDSAAYFCASSPENGGNGYTFGSGTRLTVV.

V and J are TRBV6-5 and TRBJ1-1; maybe TRBD1 (6 bases). The CDR3 runs 13 residues. Trimming removed 6 bases from V and 4 bases from J, with 12 bases in between. Germline assignment: CDR1 MNHEY and CDR2 SVGAGI. The CDR3 loop reads CASRTGYPTEAFF. The CDR3 nucleotides are TGTGCCAGCAGAACAGGGTATCCCACTGAAGCTTTCTTT.

The chain is built from TRBV29-1 and TRBJ1-2; 8 bases are a match to TRBD1. Trimming removed 7 bases from V and 0 bases from J; junction bases left unmatched: 7. CDR1 is SQVTM and CDR2 is ANQGSEA in the germline V gene. This CDR3 spans 14 amino acids. In DNA form, the CDR3 reads TGCAGCGGCGGACGGACAGGGCCTAACTATGGCTACACCTTC. Translating gives CSGGRTGPNYGYTF.

V gene TRBV6-5 combines with J gene TRBJ1-3; D is undetermined. Trimming took 6 bases from V and 0 from J, leaving 6 bases between them. The CDR3 has 13 amino acids. Per germline, CDR1 MNHEY and CDR2 SVGAGI. DNA of the CDR3: TGTGCCAGCAGCCGTTCCTCTGGAAACACCATATATTTT. Translating gives CASSRSSGNTIYF.

This chain connects TRBV29-1 to TRBJ2-2; D perhaps matches TRBD2 (6 bases). Trimming stripped 7 bases from V and 4 bases from J, with 16 bases between. CDR1 and CDR2 (germline): SQVTM, ANQGSEA. This CDR3 comprises 14 residues. In DNA form, the CDR3 reads TGCAGCGCGCAACGCGGGGTAGGCACCGGGGAGCTGTTTTTT. Translating gives CSAQRGVGTGELFF.

The chain links TRBV7-6 to TRBJ2-3, with TRBD1 matching 7 bases. This CDR3 is 17 amino acids long. Trimming took 5 bases from V and 2 from J; bases not matched to a gene: 13. Germline CDR1 and CDR2: SGHVS and FNYEAQ. Here the CDR3 reads CASSPGRNRGYTDTQYF. As DNA, the CDR3 is TGTGCCAGCAGCCCAGGACGCAACAGGGGTTACACAGATACGCAGTATTTT.

The chain joins TRBV5-1 to TRBJ2-1; 10 bases fit TRBD2. V shed 3 bases and J 6 bases; nucleotides not matched to a gene: 18. CDR1 is SGHRS, CDR2 YFSETQ, per germline. This CDR3 is 19 amino acids long. The CDR3 DNA reads TGCGCCAGCAGCTGGGCAACAGGGGTTAGCGGGGGGTCCCGCAATGAGCAGTTCTTC. Its translation: CASSWATGVSGGSRNEQFF.

The chain employs TRBV7-2 and TRBJ1-1, with 7 bases identical to TRBD1. The length of the CDR3 is 15 residues. With V trimmed by 3 bases and J by 1 base, 5 bases remained unmatched. CDR1 is SGHTA, CDR2 FQGNSA, per germline. The CDR3 nucleotides are TGTGCCAGCAGCTTTTATGGGACAGCGAACACTGAAGCTTTCTTT. This gives the protein CASSFYGTANTEAFF. The full variable domain, in which reference TRBV7-2 and TRBJ1-1 provide the parts outside the CDR3, is GAGVSQSPSNKVTEKGKDVELRCDPISGHTALYWYRQSLGQGLEFLIYFQGNSAPDKSGLPSDRFSAERTGGSVSTLTIQRTQQEDSAVYLCASSFYGTANTEAFFGQGTRLTVV.

V is TRBV19 and J is TRBJ2-7; 8 bases are shared with TRBD1. This CDR3 is 14 amino acids long. The V segment lost 6 bases and the J segment 4 bases; nucleotides outside the gene matches: 8. Germline V CDR1 and CDR2: LNHDA, SQIVND (reference sequence). The CDR3 sequence: CASSLQGAGYEQYF. Here the CDR3 DNA reads TGTGCCAGTAGCTTGCAGGGGGCGGGTTACGAGCAGTACTTC.

V is TRBV7-2 and J is TRBJ1-1, with D perhaps matching TRBD1 (6 bases). CDR1 is SGHTA and CDR2 is FQGNSA in the germline V gene. This CDR3 has 13 residues. The V end was cut by 4 bases, the J end by 7 bases, with 13 bases between. CDR3 in DNA: TGTGCCAGCAGCTCCCTAGGGGGTGGTGAAGCTTTCTTT. Its translation is CASSSLGGGEAFF.

The chain uses TRBV7-9 and TRBJ2-7; D remains unclear. The germline V gene has CDR1 SEHNR and CDR2 FQNEAQ (reference sequence). The CDR3 consists of 15 residues. V was cut by 5 bases and J by 0 bases, with 14 bases left in between. CDR3 DNA: TGTGCCAGCAGCCCCGATCAGACACGCTCCTACGAGCAGTACTTC. It translates to CASSPDQTRSYEQYF.

The CDR3 nucleotides read TGTGCCAGCAGCTTAGAGGGATTGGGACTCTCTGGAAACACCATATATTTT. Protein sequence: CASSLEGLGLSGNTIYF. The gene calls are TRBV7-6 and TRBJ1-3, with D possibly matching TRBD1 (5 bases). Germline CDR1 SGHVS, CDR2 FNYEAQ. The CDR3 covers 17 residues. Between the trimmed V and J ends, which lost 1 base and 0 bases, there was a span of 13 bases. Full variable domain (rest looked up from reference TRBV7-6 and TRBJ1-3): GAGVSQSPRYKVTKRGQDVALRCDPISGHVSLYWYRQALGQGPEFLTYFNYEAQQDKSGLPNDRFSAERPEGSISTLTIQRTEQRDSAMYRCASSLEGLGLSGNTIYFGEGSWLTVV.